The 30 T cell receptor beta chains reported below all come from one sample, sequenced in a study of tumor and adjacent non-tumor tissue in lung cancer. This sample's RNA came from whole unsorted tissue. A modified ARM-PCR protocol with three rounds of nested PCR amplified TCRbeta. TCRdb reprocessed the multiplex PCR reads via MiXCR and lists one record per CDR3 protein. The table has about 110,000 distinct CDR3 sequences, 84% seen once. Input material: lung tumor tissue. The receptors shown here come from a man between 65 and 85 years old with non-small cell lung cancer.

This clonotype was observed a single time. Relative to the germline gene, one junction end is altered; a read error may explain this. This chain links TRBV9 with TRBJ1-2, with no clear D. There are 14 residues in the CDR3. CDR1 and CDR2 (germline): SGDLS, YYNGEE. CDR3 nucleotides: TGTGTCAGCAGCATAGATCGTGGTAACTATGGCTACACCTTC. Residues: CVSSIDRGNYGYTF.

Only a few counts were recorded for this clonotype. The CDR3 sequence is CASSGRGMGSTGELFF. The CDR3 DNA reads TGTGCCAGCAGTGGACGAGGGATGGGATCCACCGGGGAGCTGTTTTTT. The V and J genes are TRBV6-1 and TRBJ2-2; perhaps TRBD2 as D (5 bases). This CDR3 has 16 amino acids. Germline V lookup: CDR1 MNHNS, CDR2 SASEGT. Trimming took 4 bases from V and 4 from J, leaving 16 bases between them.

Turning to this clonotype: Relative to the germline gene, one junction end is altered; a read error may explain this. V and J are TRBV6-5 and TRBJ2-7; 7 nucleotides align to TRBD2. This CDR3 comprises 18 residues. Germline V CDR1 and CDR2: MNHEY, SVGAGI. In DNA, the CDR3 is TGTGCCAGCACTTACTCTGGGCGAGCGGGACCGTCAGGGTCCGAGCAGTACTTC. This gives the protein CASTYSGRAGPSGSEQYF.

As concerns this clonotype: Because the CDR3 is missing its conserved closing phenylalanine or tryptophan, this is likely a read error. CDR3 in amino acids: CASSLTGQAYEQYI. The CDR3 DNA reads TGTGCCAGCAGCTTGACCGGACAAGCCTACGAGCAGTACATC. The chain recombines TRBV5-4 with TRBJ2-7; D is possibly TRBD1 (5 bases). V lost 1 base and J lost 2, with 10 bases in between. This CDR3 has 14 residues. CDR1 is SGHNT and CDR2 is YYREEE in the germline V gene (reference sequence).

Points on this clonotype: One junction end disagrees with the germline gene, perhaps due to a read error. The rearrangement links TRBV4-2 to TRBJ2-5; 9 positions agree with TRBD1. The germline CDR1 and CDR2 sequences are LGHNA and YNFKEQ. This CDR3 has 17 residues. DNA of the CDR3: TGTGCCTGCAGCCAAGCAATCGGGACAGGGCCGGGGGAGACCCAGTACTTC. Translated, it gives CACSQAIGTGPGETQYF.

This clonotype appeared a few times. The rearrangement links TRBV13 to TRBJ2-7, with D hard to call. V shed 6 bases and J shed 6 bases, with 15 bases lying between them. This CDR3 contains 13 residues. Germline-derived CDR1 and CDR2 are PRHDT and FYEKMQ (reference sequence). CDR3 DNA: TGTGCCAGCAGTTCGACCACGGTGGTCGAGCAGTACTTC. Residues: CASSSTTVVEQYF.

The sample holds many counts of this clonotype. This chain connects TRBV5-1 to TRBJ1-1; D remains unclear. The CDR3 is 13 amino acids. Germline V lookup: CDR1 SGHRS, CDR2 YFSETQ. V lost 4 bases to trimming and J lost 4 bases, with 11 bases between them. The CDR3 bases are TGCGCCAGCAGCCTTCAACATCTCACTGAAGCTTTCTTT. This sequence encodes CASSLQHLTEAFF.

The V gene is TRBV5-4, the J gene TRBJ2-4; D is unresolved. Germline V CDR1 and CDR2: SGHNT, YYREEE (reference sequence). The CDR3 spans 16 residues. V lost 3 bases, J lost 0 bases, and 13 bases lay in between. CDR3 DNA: TGTGCCAGCAGCTCCTCAGCAGATTTAGCCAAAAACATTCAGTACTTC. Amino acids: CASSSSADLAKNIQYF.

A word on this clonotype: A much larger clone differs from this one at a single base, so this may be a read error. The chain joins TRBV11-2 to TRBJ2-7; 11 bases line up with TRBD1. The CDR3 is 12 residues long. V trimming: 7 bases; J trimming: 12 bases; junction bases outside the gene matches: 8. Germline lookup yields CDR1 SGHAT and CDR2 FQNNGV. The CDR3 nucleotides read TGTGCCAGCAACTCAAGGGACAGGGGGTCGTACTTC. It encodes CASNSRDRGSYF.

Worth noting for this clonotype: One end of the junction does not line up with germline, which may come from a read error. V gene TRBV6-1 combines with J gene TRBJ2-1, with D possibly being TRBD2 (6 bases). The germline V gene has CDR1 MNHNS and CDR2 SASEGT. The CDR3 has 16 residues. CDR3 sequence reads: CASTLRRGTGSNEQFF. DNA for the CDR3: TGTGCCAGTACCCTAAGGAGGGGCACCGGGTCCAATGAGCAATTCTTC.

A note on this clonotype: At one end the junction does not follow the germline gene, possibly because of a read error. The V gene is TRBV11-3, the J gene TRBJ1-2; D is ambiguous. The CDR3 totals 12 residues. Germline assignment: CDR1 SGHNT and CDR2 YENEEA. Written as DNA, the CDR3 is TGTACCAGCAGCCCGAGTGCCTATGACTACACCTTC. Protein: CTSSPSAYDYTF. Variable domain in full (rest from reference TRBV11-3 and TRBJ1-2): EAGVVQSPRYKIIEKKQPVAFWCNPISGHNTLYWYLQNLGQGPELLIRYENEEAVDDSQLPKDRFSAERLKGVDSTLKIQPAELGDSAVYLCTSSPSAYDYTFGSGTRLTVV.

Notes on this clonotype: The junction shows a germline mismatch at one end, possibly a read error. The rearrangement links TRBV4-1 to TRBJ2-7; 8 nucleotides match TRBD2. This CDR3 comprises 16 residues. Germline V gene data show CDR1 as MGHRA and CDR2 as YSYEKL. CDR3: CASSRTLAVEGGEQYF. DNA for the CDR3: TGCGCCAGTAGCCGGACACTAGCGGTAGAGGGGGGCGAGCAGTACTTC.

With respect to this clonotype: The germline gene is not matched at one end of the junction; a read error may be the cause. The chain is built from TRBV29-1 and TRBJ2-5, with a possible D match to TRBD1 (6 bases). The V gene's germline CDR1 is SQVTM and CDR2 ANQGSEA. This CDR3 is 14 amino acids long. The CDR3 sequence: CSVESRQVRETKYF. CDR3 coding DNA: TGCAGTGTTGAATCACGACAGGTCCGAGAGACCAAGTACTTC.

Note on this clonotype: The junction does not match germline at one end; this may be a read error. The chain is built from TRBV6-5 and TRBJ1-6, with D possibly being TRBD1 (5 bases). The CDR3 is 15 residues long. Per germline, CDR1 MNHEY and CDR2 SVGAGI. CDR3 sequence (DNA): TGTGCCGGCAGGACACTCGAAAGACTTAATTCACCCCTCCACTTT. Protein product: CAGRTLERLNSPLHF.

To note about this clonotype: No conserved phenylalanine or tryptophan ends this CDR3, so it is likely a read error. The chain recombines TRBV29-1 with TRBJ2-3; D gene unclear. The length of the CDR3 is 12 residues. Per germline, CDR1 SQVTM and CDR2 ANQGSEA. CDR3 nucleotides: TGCAGGGTTGATAAGGGCGCAGATACGCAGTATTAT. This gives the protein CRVDKGADTQYY.

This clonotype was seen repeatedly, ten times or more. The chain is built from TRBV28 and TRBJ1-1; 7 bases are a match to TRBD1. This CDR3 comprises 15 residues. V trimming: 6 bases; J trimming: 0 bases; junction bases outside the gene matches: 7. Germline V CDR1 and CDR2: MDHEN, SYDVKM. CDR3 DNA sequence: TGTGCCAGCAGGACCTGGACAGGCTTGAACACTGAAGCTTTCTTT. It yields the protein CASRTWTGLNTEAFF.

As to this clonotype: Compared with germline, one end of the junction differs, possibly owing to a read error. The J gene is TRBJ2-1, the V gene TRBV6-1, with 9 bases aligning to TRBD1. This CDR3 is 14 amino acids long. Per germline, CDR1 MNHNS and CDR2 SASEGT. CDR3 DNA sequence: TGTGTCAGCAGTAGGACAGGGGAATTGCATGATCAGTTCTTC. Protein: CVSSRTGELHDQFF.

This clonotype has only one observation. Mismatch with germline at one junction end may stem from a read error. CDR3 coding DNA: TGCGCGAGCAGGGAGTCGAATCAGGCCGCAGATACGCAGTATTTT. Translating gives CASRESNQAADTQYF. This chain uses TRBV10-1 with TRBJ2-3; either TRBD1 or TRBD2 may supply D (5 bases each). CDR3 size: 15 residues. In germline, CDR1 is WNHNN, CDR2 SYGVQD (reference sequence).

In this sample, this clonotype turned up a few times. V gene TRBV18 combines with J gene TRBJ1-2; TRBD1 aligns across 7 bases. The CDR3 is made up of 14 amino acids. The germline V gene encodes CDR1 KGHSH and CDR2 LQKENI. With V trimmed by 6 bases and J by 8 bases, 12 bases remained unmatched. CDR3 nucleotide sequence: TGTGCCAGCTCTCCCACCAAGGGGGCTATGGGCTACACCTTC. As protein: CASSPTKGAMGYTF.

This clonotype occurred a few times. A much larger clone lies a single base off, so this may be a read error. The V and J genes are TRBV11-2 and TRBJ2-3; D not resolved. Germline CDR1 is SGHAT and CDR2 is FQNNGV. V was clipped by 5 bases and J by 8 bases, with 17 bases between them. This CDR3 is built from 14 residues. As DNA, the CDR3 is TGTGCCAGCAGCCCCCAACCCGCCATGGTTACGCAGTATTTT. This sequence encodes CASSPQPAMVTQYF.

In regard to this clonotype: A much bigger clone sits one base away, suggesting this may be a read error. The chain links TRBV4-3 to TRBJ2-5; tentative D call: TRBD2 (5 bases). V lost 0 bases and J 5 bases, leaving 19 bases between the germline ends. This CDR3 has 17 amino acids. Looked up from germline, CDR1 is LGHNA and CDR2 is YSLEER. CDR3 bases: TGCGCCAGCAGCCAAGATTCTGACTACACCGGTCGGGAGACCCAGTACTTC. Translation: CASSQDSDYTGRETQYF.

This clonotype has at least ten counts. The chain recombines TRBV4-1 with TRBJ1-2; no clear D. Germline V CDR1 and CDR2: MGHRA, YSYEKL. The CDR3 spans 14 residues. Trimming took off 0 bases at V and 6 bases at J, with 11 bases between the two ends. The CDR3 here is CASSQDRYLDGYTF. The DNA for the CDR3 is TGCGCCAGCAGCCAAGACAGGTATCTTGATGGCTACACCTTC.

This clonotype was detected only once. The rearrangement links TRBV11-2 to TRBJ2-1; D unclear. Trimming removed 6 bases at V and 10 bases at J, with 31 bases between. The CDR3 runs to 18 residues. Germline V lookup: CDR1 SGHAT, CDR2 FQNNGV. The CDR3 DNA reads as TGTGCCAGCAGTTTACATGTGCGGAACTGGGCCTCCTACAGCGAGCAGTTCTTC. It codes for CASSLHVRNWASYSEQFF.

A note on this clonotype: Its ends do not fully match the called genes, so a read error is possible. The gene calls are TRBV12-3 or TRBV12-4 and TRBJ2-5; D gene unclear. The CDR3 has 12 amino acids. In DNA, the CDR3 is TGTGTCAACAGCCCGGATTTAAGGACCCAGCACTTC. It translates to CVNSPDLRTQHF.

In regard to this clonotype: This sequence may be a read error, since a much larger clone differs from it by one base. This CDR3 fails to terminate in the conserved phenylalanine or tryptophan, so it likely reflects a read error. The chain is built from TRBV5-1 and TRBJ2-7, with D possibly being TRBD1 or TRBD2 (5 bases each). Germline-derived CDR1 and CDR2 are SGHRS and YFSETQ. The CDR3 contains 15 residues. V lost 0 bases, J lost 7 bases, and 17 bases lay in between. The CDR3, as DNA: TGCGCCAGCAGCTTGGCCGGGGACCTACATCAGGAGCAGTACCTC. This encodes CASSLAGDLHQEQYL.

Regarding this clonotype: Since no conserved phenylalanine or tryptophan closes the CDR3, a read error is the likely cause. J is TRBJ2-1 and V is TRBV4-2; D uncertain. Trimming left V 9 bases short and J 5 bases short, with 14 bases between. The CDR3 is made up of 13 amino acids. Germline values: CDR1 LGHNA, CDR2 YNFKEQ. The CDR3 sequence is CASNQVNNNEQFL. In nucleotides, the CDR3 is TGTGCCAGTAACCAAGTGAATAACAATGAGCAGTTCTTA.

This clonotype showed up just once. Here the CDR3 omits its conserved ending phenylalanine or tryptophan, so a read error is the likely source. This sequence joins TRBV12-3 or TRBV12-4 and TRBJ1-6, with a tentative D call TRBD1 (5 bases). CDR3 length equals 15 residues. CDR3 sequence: CASSLGGCLNSPLHS. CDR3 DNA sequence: TGTGCTAGCAGTTTGGGGGGTTGTCTTAATTCACCCCTCCACTCT.

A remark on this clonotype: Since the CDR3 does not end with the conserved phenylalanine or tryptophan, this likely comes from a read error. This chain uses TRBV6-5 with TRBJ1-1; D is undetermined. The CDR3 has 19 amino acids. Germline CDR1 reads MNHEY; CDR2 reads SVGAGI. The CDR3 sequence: CASNYHSRVPSSANTEAFL. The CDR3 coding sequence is TGTGCCAGCAATTACCACTCGAGGGTACCCTCTTCCGCGAACACTGAAGCTTTCCTT.

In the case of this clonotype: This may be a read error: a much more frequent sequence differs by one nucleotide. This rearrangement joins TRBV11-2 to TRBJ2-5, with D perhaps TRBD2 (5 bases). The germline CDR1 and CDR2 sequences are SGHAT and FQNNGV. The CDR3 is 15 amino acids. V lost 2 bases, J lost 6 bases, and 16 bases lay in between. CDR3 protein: CASSLSTGIAKTQYF. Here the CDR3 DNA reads TGTGCCAGCAGCTTAAGCACCGGGATAGCGAAGACCCAGTACTTC.

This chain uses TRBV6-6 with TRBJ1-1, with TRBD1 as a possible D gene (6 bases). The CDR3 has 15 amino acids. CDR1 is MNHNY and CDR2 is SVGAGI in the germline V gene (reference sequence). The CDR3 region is CISSPSGGRNTEAFF. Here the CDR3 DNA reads TGTATCAGCAGCCCAAGTGGGGGGCGGAACACTGAAGCTTTCTTT.